The clone carrying this T cell receptor beta chain occurred many times. Its antigen remains unknown. These data belong to a study of breast tumors, draining lymph nodes, adjacent tissues. General study points: Tumor TCR diversity was below lymph nodes but above nontumor tissue.

Germline loops: CDR1 SGHNT, CDR2 YYREEE (reference sequence). The CDR3 is made up of 19 amino acids. With 0 bases clipped from V and 1 base from J, the junction kept 13 bases outside the gene matches. Via MiXCR, TCRdb re-called the multiplex PCR reads, giving one row per CDR3 protein. There are tens of thousands of distinct CDR3 sequences in the sample; 23% occur only once, and 8% lies in the top ten. Material for sequencing was breast tumor tissue. The V and J genes are TRBV5-4 and TRBJ2-7, with 10 nucleotides matching TRBD1. This TCR derives from a female donor with breast cancer. Some clones in this sample may be carry-over from other donors' samples. CDR3 sequence: CASSLAPGQGSSRSYEQYF. CDR3 bases: TGTGCCAGCAGCTTGGCCCCGGGACAGGGGTCAAGCCGATCCTACGAGCAGTACTTC.